The 20 T cell receptor beta chains presented below share a single source sample, sequenced in a study of blood T cell repertoires in COVID-19. The method was immunoSEQ multiplex PCR; TCRdb's version includes in-frame clones alone and lacks a portion of them. This repertoire shows 300,000 to 350,000 clones, 85% to 90% found once; its top ten account for approximately 4.5%. Sequencing was performed on PBMCs or T cells enriched from blood (not recorded which). The receptors were gathered from a woman younger than 30 with acute COVID-19.

The chain is built from TRBV27 and TRBJ2-7; possible D gene TRBD2, 5 bases. Germline values: CDR1 MNHEY, CDR2 SMNVEV (reference sequence). Deletions cut 5 bases from V and 4 bases from J, with 12 bases between. The CDR3 sequence is 13 residues long. Written as DNA, the CDR3 is TGTGCCAGCAGTCTCGGACTGAAATACGAGCAGTACTTC. Amino acids: CASSLGLKYEQYF.

V usage is TRBV9 and J usage is TRBJ1-2, with D perhaps TRBD1 (5 bases). The V gene's germline CDR1 is SGDLS and CDR2 YYNGEE. Trimming removed 3 bases from V and 7 bases from J, with 13 bases in between. The CDR3 loop spans 13 amino acids. The CDR3: CASSEMDISGYTF. CDR3 sequence (DNA): TGTGCCAGCAGCGAGATGGACATCTCTGGCTACACCTTC.

The chain employs TRBV13 and TRBJ2-1; D not resolved. CDR1 PRHDT and CDR2 FYEKMQ come from the germline V gene (reference sequence). Between the trimmed V and J ends, which lost 5 bases and 5 bases, there was a span of 13 bases. The CDR3 has 14 amino acids. CDR3 residues: CASSLGSANNEQFF. DNA of the CDR3: TGTGCCAGCAGCCTCGGTTCCGCGAACAATGAGCAGTTCTTC. Full variable domain (missing parts from reference TRBV13 and TRBJ2-1): AAGVIQSPRHLIKEKRETATLKCYPIPRHDTVYWYQQGPGQDPQFLISFYEKMQSDKGSIPDRFSAQQFSDYHSELNMSSLELGDSALYFCASSLGSANNEQFFGPGTRLTVL.

The chain joins TRBV19 to TRBJ1-2; D possibly corresponds to TRBD1 (5 bases). Germline CDR1 LNHDA, CDR2 SQIVND (reference sequence). V lost 2 bases, J lost 6 bases, and 10 bases lay in between. The CDR3 length is 13 residues. This CDR3 reads CASSIMRGDGYTF. CDR3 bases: TGTGCCAGTAGTATAATGCGGGGCGATGGCTACACCTTC. The full variable domain, its missing parts supplied by reference TRBV19 and TRBJ1-2, is DGGITQSPKYLFRKEGQNVTLSCEQNLNHDAMYWYRQDPGQGLRLIYYSQIVNDFQKGDIAEGYSVSREKKESFPLTVTSAQKNPTAFYLCASSIMRGDGYTFGSGTRLTVV.

This clone was observed a few times. The chain carries TRBV19 and TRBJ2-1, with a possible D match to TRBD2 (8 bases). Trimming left V 7 bases short and J 6 bases short, with 25 bases between. Germline V CDR1 and CDR2: LNHDA, SQIVND (reference sequence). The CDR3 runs 17 residues. The CDR3 sequence is CASTLNRGGGRRNEQFF. In nucleotides, the CDR3 is TGTGCCAGTACCCTCAACAGGGGCGGCGGGAGGCGCAATGAGCAGTTCTTC.

V usage is TRBV9 and J usage is TRBJ1-2, with TRBD1 matching over 8 bases. Germline trimming cut 5 bases from V and 4 bases from J; bases unmatched to any gene: 4. This CDR3 has 13 amino acids. Per germline, CDR1 SGDLS and CDR2 YYNGEE. The CDR3 DNA reads as TGTGCCAGCAGTGATGGGACAGGCTATGGCTACACCTTC. Its translation: CASSDGTGYGYTF. Looking up the rest from reference TRBV9 and TRBJ1-2 gives the full variable domain: DSGVTQTPKHLITATGQRVTLRCSPRSGDLSVYWYQQSLDQGLQFLIQYYNGEERAKGNILERFSAQQFPDLHSELNLSSLELGDSALYFCASSDGTGYGYTFGSGTRLTVV.

The rearrangement joins TRBV7-9 to TRBJ1-2; the D gene is possibly TRBD1 (6 bases). The length of the CDR3 is 13 residues. From germline, CDR1 is SEHNR and CDR2 FQNEAQ (reference sequence). CDR3 DNA sequence: TGTGCGGCGGGGGCAGGGAGTGACTATGGCTACACCTTC. Translating gives CAAGAGSDYGYTF.

V usage is TRBV28 and J usage is TRBJ1-2; 11 bases line up with TRBD1. The ends lost 8 bases at V and 6 bases at J; junction bases unmatched: 14. The CDR3 totals 16 residues. Per germline, CDR1 MDHEN and CDR2 SYDVKM. The CDR3 is CASGSGQGVGSHGYTF. CDR3 DNA: TGTGCCAGCGGGTCGGGACAGGGGGTTGGGTCCCATGGCTACACCTTC.

The genes are TRBV6-1 and TRBJ2-2; TRBD1 agrees at 7 bases. Germline loops: CDR1 MNHNS, CDR2 SASEGT. The CDR3 totals 19 residues. V was pared by 2 bases and J by 3 bases, with 15 bases of the junction left unmatched. CDR3 sequence: CASSERKVGGASDTGELFF. Here the CDR3 DNA reads TGTGCCAGCAGTGAAAGGAAGGTAGGGGGCGCATCTGACACCGGGGAGCTGTTTTTT.

This CDR3 is CASSSGTGPYGYTF. DNA for the CDR3: TGTGCCAGCAGTTCCGGGACAGGGCCTTATGGCTACACCTTC. V gene TRBV6-2 or TRBV6-3 combines with J gene TRBJ1-2; 9 nucleotides agree with TRBD1. The CDR3 is 14 amino acids. The V gene's germline CDR1 is MNHEY and CDR2 SVGEGT. V shed 4 bases and J 5 bases; nucleotides not matched to a gene: 5.

This clone was recorded only once. The chain employs TRBV30 and TRBJ2-1; D perhaps matches TRBD1 (5 bases). V lost 3 bases and J lost 0, with 9 bases in between. Per germline, CDR1 GTSNPN and CDR2 SVGIG (reference sequence). This CDR3 has 14 amino acids. CDR3 residues: CAWRAGNSYNEQFF. CDR3 nucleotides: TGTGCCTGGAGGGCAGGGAACTCCTACAATGAGCAGTTCTTC.

Here the CDR3 DNA reads TGTGCCAGCAGTTTAGAACAGGGGGAAGGCTACACCTTC. This gives the protein CASSLEQGEGYTF. V is TRBV12-3 or TRBV12-4 and J is TRBJ1-2, with 8 bases that match TRBD1. CDR3 length: 13 amino acids. V shed 1 base, J shed 8 bases, and the junction held 3 bases outside the gene matches.

This chain uses TRBV6-5 with TRBJ1-4, with no clear D. This CDR3 has 13 amino acids. With 7 bases removed from V and 2 bases from J, the gap between germline ends came to 8 bases. The germline V gene encodes CDR1 MNHEY and CDR2 SVGAGI. CDR3 amino acids: CASTLRTNEKLFF. The DNA for the CDR3 is TGTGCCAGCACCCTTCGGACTAATGAAAAACTGTTTTTT.

This clone showed up just once. In nucleotides, the CDR3 is TGTGCCAGCAGCTCGGGGGCTAGCGGATACACCGGGGAGCTGTTTTTT. Translating gives CASSSGASGYTGELFF. This chain links TRBV11-3 with TRBJ2-2; tentative D call: TRBD2 (7 bases). V lost 4 bases and J 3 bases, leaving 15 bases between the germline ends. The CDR3 loop spans 16 amino acids. CDR1 is SGHNT and CDR2 is YENEEA in the germline V gene.

The V gene is TRBV11-2, the J gene TRBJ2-1; 12 bases fit TRBD2. The germline V gene encodes CDR1 SGHAT and CDR2 FQNNGV. Trimming at V came to 5 bases and at J to 9 bases, leaving 8 bases not matched to a gene. The CDR3 spans 15 residues. CDR3 residues: CASSRLAGGPREQFF. In nucleotides, the CDR3 is TGTGCCAGCAGCCGCCTAGCGGGAGGGCCCCGTGAGCAGTTCTTC.

The chain recombines TRBV7-9 with TRBJ1-2; D perhaps matches TRBD1 (6 bases). Deletions cut 3 bases from V and 0 bases from J, with 14 bases between. Germline V gene data show CDR1 as SEHNR and CDR2 as FQNEAQ (reference sequence). The CDR3 spans 16 residues. The CDR3 loop reads CASSLGPGHPNYGYTF. CDR3 DNA: TGTGCCAGCAGCTTGGGACCGGGACACCCTAACTATGGCTACACCTTC.

The V and J genes are TRBV29-1 and TRBJ2-7; possibly TRBD2 for D (6 bases). The CDR3 extends over 14 amino acids. The V gene lost 5 bases and the J gene lost 0 bases, with 14 bases spanning the gap. Germline V gene sequence: CDR1 SQVTM, CDR2 ANQGSEA. CDR3 in amino acids: CSVLGLPSSYEQYF. The CDR3 DNA follows: TGCAGCGTTTTGGGACTTCCGAGCTCCTACGAGCAGTACTTC.

The chain uses TRBV21-1 and TRBJ2-7; the table's D call, TRBD1, was not checked against the DNA. TRBV21-1 is labeled a pseudogene. This CDR3 comprises 14 residues. CDR3 in amino acids: CASSKVQGPDEQYF. In DNA form, the CDR3 reads TGTGCCAGCAGCAAAGTACAGGGCCCCGACGAGCAGTACTTC.

The J gene is TRBJ1-2, the V gene TRBV10-3; 7 nucleotides agree with TRBD1. Losses at the gene ends were 10 bases for V and 4 bases for J; bases not matched to a gene: 9. From germline, CDR1 is ENHRY and CDR2 SYGVKD. This CDR3 contains 13 residues. The CDR3, as DNA: TGTGCCACTACAGGGGCCCCTGCCTATGGCTACACCTTC. It codes for CATTGAPAYGYTF.

This clone was seen once. This rearrangement joins TRBV19 to TRBJ2-1; 9 bases agree with TRBD2. Germline values: CDR1 LNHDA, CDR2 SQIVND (reference sequence). The CDR3 has 16 amino acids. V was clipped by 4 bases and J by 3 bases; unmatched bases: 7. The CDR3 DNA reads as TGTGCCAGTAGTAGCGGGAGGGCCTTAAACTACAATGAGCAGTTCTTC. Translating it yields CASSSGRALNYNEQFF. The variable domain in full, completed from reference TRBV19 and TRBJ2-1, reads DGGITQSPKYLFRKEGQNVTLSCEQNLNHDAMYWYRQDPGQGLRLIYYSQIVNDFQKGDIAEGYSVSREKKESFPLTVTSAQKNPTAFYLCASSSGRALNYNEQFFGPGTRLTVL.